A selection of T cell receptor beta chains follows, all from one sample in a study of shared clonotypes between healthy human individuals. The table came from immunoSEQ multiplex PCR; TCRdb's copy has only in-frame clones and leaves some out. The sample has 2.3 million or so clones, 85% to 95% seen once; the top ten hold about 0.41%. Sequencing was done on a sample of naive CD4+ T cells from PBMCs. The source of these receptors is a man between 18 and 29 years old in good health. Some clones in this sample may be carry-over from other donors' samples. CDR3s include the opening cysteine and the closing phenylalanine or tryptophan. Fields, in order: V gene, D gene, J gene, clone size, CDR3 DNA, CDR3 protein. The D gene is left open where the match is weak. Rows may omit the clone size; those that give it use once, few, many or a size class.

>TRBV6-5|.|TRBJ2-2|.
TGTGCCAGCAGTTATATTTTCCGGGCCGGGGAGCTGTTTTTT
CASSYIFRAGELFF
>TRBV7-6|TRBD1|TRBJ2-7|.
TGTGCCAGCAGCCCCGCAGGGGGCGTGGGGGAGCAGTACTTC
CASSPAGGVGEQYF
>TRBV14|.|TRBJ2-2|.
TGTGCCAGCAGCCATCCCGGGAGCGGAAACACCGGGGAGCTGTTTTTT
CASSHPGSGNTGELFF
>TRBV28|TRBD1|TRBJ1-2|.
TGTGCCAGCAGTTTGGGGGGGACAGGCTACTATGGCTACACCTTC
CASSLGGTGYYGYTF
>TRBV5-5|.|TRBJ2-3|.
TGTGCCAGCAGCTTGGGACCAGGGGCAGATACGCAGTATTTT
CASSLGPGADTQYF
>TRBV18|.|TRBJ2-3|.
TGTGCCAGCTCACCCCAGGGCGGAGATACGCAGTATTTT
CASSPQGGDTQYF
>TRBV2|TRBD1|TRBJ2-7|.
TGTGCCAGCAGTGAGAGATATGGGGACAGCTCCTACGAGCAGTACTTC
CASSERYGDSSYEQYF
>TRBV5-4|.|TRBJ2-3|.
TGTGCCAGCAGCTTGGGGGCGGATGCAGATACGCAGTATTTT
CASSLGADADTQYF
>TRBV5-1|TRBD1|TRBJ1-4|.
TGCGCCAGCAGGAATGGGTACAGGGGCAGTGATGAAAAACTGTTTTTT
CASRNGYRGSDEKLFF
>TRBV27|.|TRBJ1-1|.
TGTGCCAGCAGTTTAGGGTGGGGCAGGGCGAACACTGAAGCTTTCTTT
CASSLGWGRANTEAFF
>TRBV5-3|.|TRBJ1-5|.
TGTGCCAGAAGCTTGGACCACCGGGACCAGCCCCAGCATTTT
CARSLDHRDQPQHF
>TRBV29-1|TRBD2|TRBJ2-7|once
TGCAGCGTTGAAAAGGGGACTAGCGGGCTATACGAGCAGTACTTC
CSVEKGTSGLYEQYF
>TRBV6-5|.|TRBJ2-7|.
TGTGCCAGCAGTTACTCGAGCACACCTACCTACGAGCAGTACTTC
CASSYSSTPTYEQYF
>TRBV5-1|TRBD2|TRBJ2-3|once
TGCGCCAGCAGCTTGGTAGGCGGGAGCCCCACAGATACGCAGTATTTT
CASSLVGGSPTDTQYF
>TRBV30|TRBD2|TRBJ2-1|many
TGTGCCTGGAGTGTACGCGGGAGCGAGCAGTTCTTC
CAWSVRGSEQFF
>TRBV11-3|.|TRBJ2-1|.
TGTGCCAGCAGCCCTAGGACAGCGAGCTCCTACAATGAGCAGTTCTTC
CASSPRTASSYNEQFF
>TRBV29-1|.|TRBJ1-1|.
TGCAGCGTTGGGGGGATGGGCACTGAAGCTTTCTTT
CSVGGMGTEAFF
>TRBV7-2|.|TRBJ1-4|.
TGTGCCAGCAGCTTAGGGAACCGCAGATCTAATGAAAAACTGTTTTTT
CASSLGNRRSNEKLFF
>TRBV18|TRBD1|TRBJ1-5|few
TGTGCCAGCGGGACAGGGGGCGCAGGTCAGCCCCAGCATTTT
CASGTGGAGQPQHF
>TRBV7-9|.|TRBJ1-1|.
TGTGCCAGCAGCTCGGGGGGTAGTCGTACTGAAGCTTTCTTT
CASSSGGSRTEAFF